These 32 T cell receptor beta chains came from one sample sequenced in a study of cytomegalovirus exposure and HLA in healthy donors. The PCR was carried out with 60 Vbeta primers and 13 Jbeta primers. Libraries were prepared by immunoSEQ multiplex PCR; TCRdb keeps only in-frame clonotypes and omits some of them. This sample yields some 130,000 clones, of which 74% are seen a single time; around 5.5% belongs to the top ten. Sequencing was carried out using PBMCs. These receptors all stem from a woman in her fifties or sixties in good health and CMV-seropositive.

This chain links TRBV4-3 with TRBJ2-2; perhaps TRBD2 as D (7 bases). Trimming cost V 2 bases and J 7 bases, with 17 bases left between them. The germline gives CDR1 LGHNA, CDR2 YSLEER. The CDR3 totals 16 residues. CDR3 sequence reads: CASSQSNREGSGELFF. CDR3 sequence (DNA): TGCGCCAGCAGCCAATCAAACAGGGAGGGGAGCGGGGAGCTGTTTTTT.

This chain uses TRBV5-4 with TRBJ2-7; 8 bases agree with TRBD2. J was trimmed by 3 bases and V by 3 bases; bases with no gene match: 11. This CDR3 is 16 amino acids long. Germline V gene lookup returns CDR1 SGHNT and CDR2 YYREEE (reference sequence). CDR3 bases: TGTGCCAGCAGCTCACCCGGGGGGGTAAACTTCTACGAGCAGTACTTC. It is translated as CASSSPGGVNFYEQYF.

The chain employs TRBV30 and TRBJ1-2; D is unclear. This CDR3 region has 12 residues. V was pared by 2 bases and J by 8 bases, with 12 bases between. The germline gives CDR1 GTSNPN, CDR2 SVGIG (reference sequence). The CDR3 reads CAWSRERRGYTF. CDR3 bases: TGTGCCTGGAGTCGGGAAAGGAGGGGCTACACCTTC.

This chain uses TRBV4-2 with TRBJ1-4; D is unresolved. Trimming shortened V by 1 base and J by 8 bases, and 17 bases separated the two germline ends. The CDR3 has 16 residues. CDR1 and CDR2 from the germline V gene are LGHNA and YNFKEQ. The CDR3 protein is CASSQGGRGDREKLFF. The CDR3 DNA reads TGTGCCAGCAGCCAAGGAGGCCGGGGAGATCGGGAAAAACTGTTTTTT.

This clone appeared once. The DNA for the CDR3 is TGTGCCAGCAGCGCGATTACAGGGACCTTTGAAGCTTTCTTT. Translation gives CASSAITGTFEAFF. The rearrangement joins TRBV9 to TRBJ1-1; perhaps TRBD1 as D (6 bases). The CDR3 runs 14 residues. The germline V and J ends were trimmed by 3 bases and 7 bases, with 16 bases remaining between them. CDR1 and CDR2 from the germline V gene are SGDLS and YYNGEE.

The genes are TRBV2 and TRBJ2-7; D call uncertain. Trimming removed 2 bases at V and 0 bases at J, with 8 bases between. The CDR3 runs to 14 residues. Germline assignment: CDR1 SNHLY and CDR2 FYNNEI. The CDR3 nucleotides are TGTGCCAGCAGTGAACAGGCGAGCTCCTACGAGCAGTACTTC. It encodes CASSEQASSYEQYF.

The chain combines TRBV13 with TRBJ1-1; D is uncertain. Germline V gene data show CDR1 as PRHDT and CDR2 as FYEKMQ (reference sequence). This CDR3 is 14 amino acids long. The V gene lost 0 bases and the J gene lost 3 bases, with 8 bases spanning the gap. This CDR3 is CASSLGRRYTEAFF. In DNA, the CDR3 is TGTGCCAGCAGCTTAGGCAGGAGGTACACTGAAGCTTTCTTT.

The chain carries TRBV13 and TRBJ2-7, with D possibly being TRBD1 (7 bases). The CDR3 contains 14 residues. With 5 bases removed from V and 6 bases from J, the gap between germline ends came to 17 bases. The germline CDR1 and CDR2 sequences are PRHDT and FYEKMQ (reference sequence). CDR3 region: CASSRRAGGLEQYF. The CDR3 nucleotides read TGTGCCAGCAGCCGAAGGGCAGGGGGGCTCGAGCAGTACTTC.

The chain joins TRBV15 to TRBJ2-7; possible D gene TRBD1, 6 bases. The CDR3 runs 16 residues. Per germline, CDR1 LNHNV and CDR2 YYDKDF (reference sequence). Trimming removed 5 bases at V and 6 bases at J, with 23 bases between. The CDR3 protein is CATSGKDSARMFEQYF. DNA of the CDR3: TGTGCCACCAGCGGAAAGGACAGTGCAAGAATGTTCGAGCAGTACTTC.

The chain combines TRBV7-2 with TRBJ2-7; D unclear. Looked up from germline, CDR1 is SGHTA and CDR2 is FQGNSA. This CDR3 has 11 residues. V was clipped by 4 bases and J by 3 bases, with 4 bases between them. For the CDR3, the DNA is TGTGCCAGCAGCTCAGTCTACGAGCAGTACTTC. Its translation: CASSSVYEQYF.

The V gene is TRBV29-1, the J gene TRBJ2-3; 9 nucleotides line up with TRBD2. Per germline, CDR1 SQVTM and CDR2 ANQGSEA. The CDR3 runs to 17 residues. V trimming: 2 bases; J trimming: 5 bases; junction bases outside the gene matches: 14. The CDR3 DNA follows: TGCAGCGTTGAAACCGATCACGAGCGGGGGGTGGGAGATACGCAGTATTTT. It encodes CSVETDHERGVGDTQYF.

CDR3 DNA sequence: TGTGCCAGCAGTAAAGAGACAGTTATGAACACTGAAGCTTTCTTT. Translated: CASSKETVMNTEAFF. The J gene is TRBJ1-1, the V gene TRBV2; a weak D match, TRBD1 (5 bases). Looked up from germline, CDR1 is SNHLY and CDR2 is FYNNEI. Trimming stripped 5 bases from V and 0 bases from J, with 13 bases between. CDR3 length: 15 amino acids.

V usage is TRBV19 and J usage is TRBJ2-5; 10 positions match TRBD1. The DNA end favors TRBJ2-7, so the J call may be wrong. Germline CDR1 is LNHDA and CDR2 is SQIVND (reference sequence). The CDR3 contains 14 residues. Written as DNA, the CDR3 is TGTGCCAGTAGTGCCCGGGACAGGGGTTACGAGCAGTACTTC. Protein product: CASSARDRGYEQYF.

The chain is built from TRBV4-1 and TRBJ2-5; TRBD1 aligns across 7 bases. Germline V gene sequence: CDR1 MGHRA, CDR2 YSYEKL. V was pared by 2 bases and J by 6 bases, with 15 bases of the junction left unmatched. The length of the CDR3 is 17 residues. In DNA form, the CDR3 reads TGCGCCAGCAGCCAAAACCCCTGGGGACAGAAGGAGCAGACCCAGTACTTC. It yields the protein CASSQNPWGQKEQTQYF.

The chain uses TRBV7-2 and TRBJ2-1; 8 nucleotides align to TRBD2. Germline V gene sequence: CDR1 SGHTA, CDR2 FQGNSA. CDR3 length equals 15 residues. V dropped 8 bases and J dropped 4; count of bases not matched to a gene: 10. In DNA form, the CDR3 reads TGTGCCAGCTCGGGGGGGGCAGGCGGGTACAATGAGCAGTTCTTC. Amino acid sequence: CASSGGAGGYNEQFF.

This sequence joins TRBV7-2 and TRBJ1-2; TRBD1 might be the D (5 bases). V lost 5 bases, J lost 3 bases, and 16 bases lay in between. The germline V gene encodes CDR1 SGHTA and CDR2 FQGNSA. There are 15 residues in the CDR3. The CDR3 nucleotides are TGTGCCAGCAGCCCTCCTGACAGAGGCTACTATGGCTACACCTTC. Protein: CASSPPDRGYYGYTF.

As for this clone: At one boundary the junction diverges from the germline segment, which might be a read error. The chain carries TRBV7-7 and TRBJ2-5; weak D call: TRBD1 (6 bases). The germline V gene encodes CDR1 SSHAT and CDR2 FNYEAQ (reference sequence). The CDR3 is made up of 14 amino acids. The CDR3 is CASSPDRYQETQYF. In DNA, the CDR3 is TGTGCTAGCAGCCCGGACAGATACCAAGAGACCCAGTACTTC.

The V gene is TRBV5-1, the J gene TRBJ1-1; the D gene is possibly TRBD1 (5 bases). Looked up from germline, CDR1 is SGHRS and CDR2 is YFSETQ. There are 14 residues in the CDR3. The ends were cut back, 4 bases at V and 3 bases at J, with 13 bases in the middle. In DNA form, the CDR3 reads TGCGCCAGCAGCACCGGCGGAGGGGACACTGAAGCTTTCTTT. Amino acid sequence: CASSTGGGDTEAFF.

This clone has just a few counts. The chain has TRBV7-6 and TRBJ2-7; D might be TRBD2 (5 bases). V gave up 4 bases and J gave up 6 bases, with 10 bases separating them. This CDR3 contains 12 residues. Germline V gives CDR1 SGHVS, CDR2 FNYEAQ. DNA of the CDR3: TGTGCCAGCAGCTCGGGATTAGGCGAGCAGTACTTC. Its translation: CASSSGLGEQYF. Using reference TRBV7-6 and TRBJ2-7 for the parts outside the CDR3, the full variable domain is GAGVSQSPRYKVTKRGQDVALRCDPISGHVSLYWYRQALGQGPEFLTYFNYEAQQDKSGLPNDRFSAERPEGSISTLTIQRTEQRDSAMYRCASSSGLGEQYFGPGTRLTVT.

This sequence joins TRBV7-2 and TRBJ1-2; no reliable D call. The CDR3 is 12 residues long. The V and J ends lost 8 bases and 0 bases respectively, with 7 bases between them. Germline-derived CDR1 and CDR2 are SGHTA and FQGNSA. The CDR3 protein is CASADPNYGYTF. DNA for the CDR3: TGTGCCAGCGCGGATCCTAACTATGGCTACACCTTC.

This clone came up a few times. This chain uses TRBV30 with TRBJ1-6; D might be TRBD1 (6 bases). The CDR3 runs 15 residues. Germline V gives CDR1 GTSNPN, CDR2 SVGIG (reference sequence). Between the trimmed V and J ends, which lost 0 bases and 6 bases, there was a span of 12 bases. CDR3 loop: CAWSVAGAGNSPLHF. In DNA, the CDR3 is TGTGCCTGGAGTGTAGCGGGGGCAGGTAATTCACCCCTCCACTTT.

The rearrangement joins TRBV6-5 to TRBJ1-2, with 12 bases identical to TRBD1. Looked up from germline, CDR1 is MNHEY and CDR2 is SVGAGI. The length of the CDR3 is 15 residues. With V trimmed by 10 bases and J by 7 bases, 13 bases remained unmatched. The CDR3 bases are TGTGCCACCAAAGGGGGACAGGGGGCATCGGGTGGCTACACCTTC. Its translation: CATKGGQGASGGYTF.

This clone was counted a few times. The chain is built from TRBV6-4 and TRBJ1-3, with a possible D match to TRBD1 (6 bases). CDR3 size: 14 residues. Looked up from germline, CDR1 is MRHNA and CDR2 is SNTAGT. Trimming removed 7 bases from V and 1 base from J, with 11 bases in between. The CDR3 DNA reads as TGTGCCAGCATCCCGCAGGGGTCTGGAAACACCATATATTTT. Residues: CASIPQGSGNTIYF.

The chain links TRBV5-6 to TRBJ1-1; D is perhaps TRBD1 (6 bases). This CDR3 contains 16 residues. Trimming stripped 4 bases from V and 4 bases from J, with 20 bases between. CDR1 is SGHDT and CDR2 is YYEEEE in the germline V gene. The chain's CDR3 is CASSKGTSGGSTEAFF. CDR3 sequence (DNA): TGTGCCAGCAGCAAGGGGACATCCGGGGGGAGCACTGAAGCTTTCTTT. Based on the CDR3 plus reference TRBV5-6 and TRBJ1-1, the full variable domain is DAGVTQSPTHLIKTRGQQVTLRCSPKSGHDTVSWYQQALGQGPQFIFQYYEEEERQRGNFPDRFSGHQFPNYSSELNVNALLLGDSALYLCASSKGTSGGSTEAFFGQGTRLTVV.

V gene TRBV2 combines with J gene TRBJ2-2; the D is unclear. V lost 7 bases, J lost 2 bases, and 8 bases lay in between. The CDR3 is 13 residues long. Germline values: CDR1 SNHLY, CDR2 FYNNEI. The CDR3 loop reads CASIQENTGELFF. The DNA for the CDR3 is TGTGCCAGCATCCAGGAAAACACCGGGGAGCTGTTTTTT.

The chain recombines TRBV7-9 with TRBJ2-7; TRBD1 aligns across 10 bases. J was trimmed by 5 bases and V by 1 base; bases with no gene match: 2. Germline V gene lookup returns CDR1 SEHNR and CDR2 FQNEAQ (reference sequence). This CDR3 comprises 14 residues. CDR3 nucleotides: TGTGCCAGCAGCTTAGGACAGGGGGCTCACGAGCAGTACTTC. This sequence encodes CASSLGQGAHEQYF.

The V gene is TRBV11-2, the J gene TRBJ1-6, with TRBD1 matching 9 bases. The CDR3 covers 19 residues. Germline CDR1 SGHAT, CDR2 FQNNGV. With 6 bases clipped from V and 1 base from J, the junction kept 13 bases outside the gene matches. The CDR3 protein is CASRPTGTGTKSYNSPLHF. CDR3 coding DNA: TGTGCCAGCAGACCTACCGGGACAGGGACAAAGTCCTATAATTCACCCCTCCACTTT.

V and J are TRBV27 and TRBJ1-1; D gene uncertain. The V end was cut by 8 bases, the J end by 4 bases, with 17 bases between. Germline CDR1 MNHEY, CDR2 SMNVEV (reference sequence). This CDR3 spans 14 amino acids. The CDR3 DNA reads as TGTGCCAGCCGCCTTCTCTTGGGGAGCACTGAAGCTTTCTTT. Its protein is CASRLLLGSTEAFF.

The V call is TRBV2, the J call TRBJ1-6; D is possibly TRBD1 (5 bases). Looked up from germline, CDR1 is SNHLY and CDR2 is FYNNEI. CDR3 size: 14 residues. V was trimmed by 6 bases and J by 7 bases, leaving 13 bases between them. The CDR3, as DNA: TGTGCCAGCAGGCGGGACTTGGGGAATTCACCCCTCCACTTT. Encoded protein: CASRRDLGNSPLHF.

The chain combines TRBV10-3 with TRBJ1-4; 7 nucleotides line up with TRBD1. This CDR3 comprises 14 residues. The V segment lost 2 bases and the J segment 8 bases; nucleotides outside the gene matches: 5. The germline CDR1 and CDR2 sequences are ENHRY and SYGVKD. CDR3 region: CAISEDRVREKLFF. Here the CDR3 DNA reads TGTGCCATCAGTGAGGACAGGGTTAGGGAAAAACTGTTTTTT.

The chain employs TRBV5-1 and TRBJ2-5; no reliable D call. Trimming stripped 0 bases from V and 5 bases from J, with 8 bases between. Germline V gives CDR1 SGHRS, CDR2 YFSETQ. This CDR3 region has 13 residues. CDR3 nucleotides: TGCGCCAGCAGCTTGGGGGCTGGGGAGACCCAGTACTTC. Its translation is CASSLGAGETQYF. The entire variable domain, with the rest obtained from reference TRBV5-1 and TRBJ2-5, is as follows: KAGVTQTPRYLIKTRGQQVTLSCSPISGHRSVSWYQQTPGQGLQFLFEYFSETQRNKGNFPGRFSGRQFSNSRSEMNVSTLELGDSALYLCASSLGAGETQYFGPGTRLLVL.

The chain uses TRBV9 and TRBJ1-4; D not certain. The CDR3 totals 18 residues. V lost 3 bases to trimming and J lost 8 bases, with 26 bases between them. Germline lookup yields CDR1 SGDLS and CDR2 YYNGEE. CDR3 DNA sequence: TGTGCCAGCAGCGCGAGTTGGGCCTCGGAGGGCAATAGCGAAAAACTGTTTTTT. Translating gives CASSASWASEGNSEKLFF.